Listed below are T cell receptor beta chains from one sample, sequenced in a study of post-analysis software for immune sequencing data. TCRdb redid the calling of the PCR reads with MiXCR, one entry per CDR3 protein. Of over 300,000 distinct CDR3 sequences in the sample, about a third were seen once. The sample taken for sequencing was blood. Every receptor here comes from a girl aged 10-17 years with multiple sclerosis. CDR3s include the opening cysteine and the closing phenylalanine or tryptophan. D genes are given only for firm matches. Some rows have no size entry. The others give once, few or many, or a class for an expanded clone.

d_call clone_size j_call cdr3_length v_call cdr3_nt cdr3_aa
- - TRBJ2-5 10 TRBV20-1 TGCAGTGCTCTTAAAGAGACCCAGTACTTC CSALKETQYF
TRBD2 - TRBJ2-3 15 TRBV6-5 TGTGCCAGCAGTTACTCCTGGGGGGGAACAGATACGCAGTATTTT CASSYSWGGTDTQYF
TRBD1 many TRBJ2-1 15 TRBV9 TGTGCCAGCAGCCCACAGGGGAGCTCCTACAATGAGCAGTTCTTC CASSPQGSSYNEQFF
- - TRBJ2-6 15 TRBV6-2/TRBV6-3 TGTGCCAGCAGCAAACAGGGTAATGGGGCCGACGTCCTGACTTTC CASSKQGNGADVLTF
- - TRBJ1-6 15 TRBV7-2 TGTGCCAGCAGCACCAGGGGATTTGAGAATTCACCCCTCCACTTT CASSTRGFENSPLHF
TRBD1 - TRBJ2-7 15 TRBV20-1 TGCAGTGCTAGCCGTCGGGACAGAATAACGAACGAGCAGTACTTC CSASRRDRITNEQYF
TRBD1 - TRBJ1-5 15 TRBV6-2/TRBV6-3 TGTGCCAGCAGTTACGCCACGGCAGGGGGTCAGCCCCAGCATTTT CASSYATAGGQPQHF
TRBD2 - TRBJ2-1 14 TRBV12-3/TRBV12-4 TGTGCCAGCAGTTTTCTCCGGGGGGGCCATGAGCAGTTCTTC CASSFLRGGHEQFF
TRBD1 - TRBJ1-2 16 TRBV5-1 TGCGCCAGCAGCTTGGGAATCGGGACAGGGGGCGAAGGCTACACCTTC CASSLGIGTGGEGYTF
- - TRBJ2-5 16 TRBV4-3 TGCGCCAGCAGCCAAGAAAGAGCTGTATCCTGGGAGGAGCAGTACTTC CASSQERAVSWEEQYF
- - TRBJ2-1 15 TRBV5-1 TGCGCCAGCAGGGGGGCCGGGGTCGCCTACAATGAGCAGTTCTTC CASRGAGVAYNEQFF
- once TRBJ1-6 12 TRBV3-1 TGTGCCAGCAGCCAAGATATTGGGCCCCTCCACTTT CASSQDIGPLHF
- - TRBJ1-5 16 TRBV4-2 TGTGCCAGCAGCCAAGATGGCAGGGAAGACAATCAGCCCCAGCATTTT CASSQDGREDNQPQHF
TRBD2 few TRBJ2-7 18 TRBV7-3 TGTGCCAGCAGCAAAACCGCGGGACTAGCGGGGGAGAATTACGAGCAGTACTTC CASSKTAGLAGENYEQYF
- - TRBJ1-4 15 TRBV7-2 TGTGCCAGCTCTTCCCGTGTCGCGACTAATGAAAAACTGTTTTTT CASSSRVATNEKLFF
TRBD1 - TRBJ1-1 14 TRBV6-2/TRBV6-3 TGTGCCAGCTGGGATCGACAGGGGAACACTGAAGCTTTCTTT CASWDRQGNTEAFF